Listed below are T cell receptor beta chains from one sample, sequenced in a study of blood T cell repertoires in COVID-19. Sequencing used immunoSEQ multiplex PCR; TCRdb keeps in-frame clones, though not all of them. In the table there are 210,000 or so clones, roughly 87% of which are singletons. Sample: peripheral blood. These receptors originate from a young woman who had recovered from COVID-19. CDR3s include the opening cysteine and the closing phenylalanine or tryptophan. The D gene is left open where the match is weak. Where a row states a size, it is once, few, many or the class of an expanded clone; other rows omit it.

j_call v_call clone_size d_call cdr3_nt cdr3_aa
TRBJ1-2 TRBV27 - - TGTGCCAGCAGTTACCGGGGCGGGGAAAGTGGCTACACCTTC CASSYRGGESGYTF
TRBJ2-3 TRBV7-9 - TRBD2 TGTGCCAGCAGCCCGAAGACTAGCGCGATAGAATATACGCAGTATTTT CASSPKTSAIEYTQYF
TRBJ2-1 TRBV6-2/TRBV6-3 - - TGTGCCAGCAGTCACCACAAAGGAGGGCGGGAGCAGTTCTTC CASSHHKGGREQFF
TRBJ2-6 TRBV3-1/TRBV3-2 - TRBD2 TGTGCCAGCAGCCCTGGCATCAGGCGGGAGGGCCATACTGGGGCCAACGTCCTGACTTTC CASSPGIRREGHTGANVLTF
TRBJ2-5 TRBV6-5 - TRBD1 TGTGCCAGCGACCAGACAGGGCTGGAGACCCAGTACTTC CASDQTGLETQYF
TRBJ2-7 TRBV27 - TRBD1 TGTGCCAGCAAAGGACAGGCCCAGTTCTACGAGCAGTACTTC CASKGQAQFYEQYF
TRBJ2-5 TRBV7-9 - TRBD2 TGTGCCAGCAGCCTCACAACCCCGGGACTAGCCACCCAGACCCAGTACTTC CASSLTTPGLATQTQYF
TRBJ2-7 TRBV7-6 - TRBD1 TGTGCCAGCAGCCCACCTTGGGACAGGGATGGCGAGCAGTACTTC CASSPPWDRDGEQYF
TRBJ2-6 TRBV6-1 - - TGTGCCAGCAACGAGGTGACGCGAGGGGCCAACGTCCTGACTTTC CASNEVTRGANVLTF
TRBJ2-4 TRBV9 - - TGTGCCAGCAGCGTAGATGCGGGATGGGAAAACATTCAGTACTTC CASSVDAGWENIQYF
TRBJ2-7 TRBV5-1 - TRBD2 TGCGCCAGCAGCTTCTTGGGGGAGGGCGAGCAGTACTTC CASSFLGEGEQYF
TRBJ2-1 TRBV7-2 - - TGTGCCAGCAGCCCCCTTGGGGCAGGCTCCTACAATGAGCAGTTCTTC CASSPLGAGSYNEQFF
TRBJ2-1 TRBV30 - TRBD1 TGTGCCCGAGGGGGCGGTGGTATTGAGCAGTTCTTC CARGGGGIEQFF
TRBJ2-1 TRBV14 - TRBD1 TGTGCCAGCAAACCGCAGGGGGCTTACAATGAGCAGTTCTTC CASKPQGAYNEQFF
TRBJ2-7 TRBV19 - - TGTGCCAGTAGTACGGACAGTCAAACCTACGAGCAGTACTTC CASSTDSQTYEQYF
TRBJ2-2 TRBV19 - - TGTGCCAGTAGAATGACAGGTACCACCGGGGAGCTGTTTTTT CASRMTGTTGELFF
TRBJ1-1 TRBV6-2/TRBV6-3 - - TGTGCCAGCAGTTATGATGAATCCGGGAACACTGAAGCTTTCTTT CASSYDESGNTEAFF
TRBJ1-2 TRBV5-1 - TRBD1 TGCGCCAGCAGCCTGACACCGGGACAGGGGGCGCGTGGCTACACCTTC CASSLTPGQGARGYTF
TRBJ1-2 TRBV9 - TRBD1 TGTGCCAGCAGCGTAGATCAGGGGGCGAACTATGGCTACACCTTC CASSVDQGANYGYTF
TRBJ2-5 TRBV28 once TRBD1 TGTGCCAGCAGGTTTATTGGGGACAGGGGGCTAAGGAAGTACTTC CASRFIGDRGLRKYF
TRBJ2-7 TRBV6-2/TRBV6-3 - TRBD2 TGTGCCAGCAGTTCGACTAGCGGGCCCCCCTACGAGCAGTACTTC CASSSTSGPPYEQYF
TRBJ1-2 TRBV5-4 - - TGTGCCAGCAGCTTTGTACAGGGAAACTATGGCTACACCTTC CASSFVQGNYGYTF
TRBJ2-1 TRBV19 - TRBD2 TGTGCCAGTAGTATCCCCCGGGGACTAAGGCTGGATGAGCAGTTCTTC CASSIPRGLRLDEQFF
TRBJ2-1 TRBV5-5 - - TGTGCCAGCAGCTTGGGAATAGCGGCCTACAATGAGCAGTTCTTC CASSLGIAAYNEQFF
TRBJ1-6 TRBV6-2/TRBV6-3 - - TGTGCCAGCAGCCCCTCCCAGACCGGGACACGGTTTTGGCCCCTCCACTTT CASSPSQTGTRFWPLHF
TRBJ1-3 TRBV5-1 - - TGCGCCAGCAGCTCAGGGGAACGGCCTGGAAACACCATATATTTT CASSSGERPGNTIYF
TRBJ1-5 TRBV12-3/TRBV12-4 once - TGTGCCAGCAGTTCCCACTCTCAGCCCCAGCATTTT CASSSHSQPQHF
TRBJ2-7 TRBV7-6 few TRBD2 TGTGCCAGCAGCTTAGGGCCTAGCGGAGTCGTTTACGAGCAGTACTTC CASSLGPSGVVYEQYF
TRBJ2-1 TRBV4-3 - TRBD2 TGCGCCAGCAGCCAACTTAGCGGGCGAGGTGAGGATGAGCAGTTCTTC CASSQLSGRGEDEQFF
TRBJ2-1 TRBV19 - TRBD2 TGTGCCAGTAGGGAGTGGGTGACTAGCGGGAGTGATGAGCAGTTCTTC CASREWVTSGSDEQFF
TRBJ2-3 TRBV9 once TRBD1 TGTGCCAGCAGCGCTACAGGGGCCACAGATACGCAGTATTTT CASSATGATDTQYF
TRBJ2-1 TRBV13 - TRBD2 TGTGCCAGCAGGGGACTAGCGGGAGTTGGTGAGCAGTTCTTC CASRGLAGVGEQFF
TRBJ1-1 TRBV4-2 - - TGTGCCAGCAGCCAGAGGGAAGTGAACACTGAAGCTTTCTTT CASSQREVNTEAFF
TRBJ2-3 TRBV9 - TRBD1 TGTGCCAGCAGCTCCCGACAGGGGGAAACAGATACGCAGTATTTT CASSSRQGETDTQYF
TRBJ2-7 TRBV5-4 - - TGTGCCAGCAGCTTGCGTAGCTCCTACGAGCAGTACTTC CASSLRSSYEQYF
TRBJ1-5 TRBV19 - - TGTGCCAGTAGTTATGTCTCCGATCAGCCCCAGCATTTT CASSYVSDQPQHF
TRBJ2-1 TRBV10-3 - - TGTGCCATCAGGAACGGAGGGCCGAGCTCCTACAATGAGCAGTTCTTC CAIRNGGPSSYNEQFF
TRBJ2-3 TRBV4-2 - TRBD2 TGTGCCAGCAGCCAAGATACTAGCGGGAGGTGGACAGATACGCAGTATTTT CASSQDTSGRWTDTQYF
TRBJ2-1 TRBV6-5 once TRBD2 TGTGCCAGCACTTTACTCGGGGGGAGGAATGAGCAGTTCTTC CASTLLGGRNEQFF
TRBJ1-1 TRBV3-1/TRBV3-2 - - TGTGCCAGCAGCCAAGCAAGGGGCGCTGAAGCTTTCTTT CASSQARGAEAFF
TRBJ1-1 TRBV10-3 - TRBD1 TGTGCCATCAGTGGATCAGGGGGCTGGACTGAAGCTTTCTTT CAISGSGGWTEAFF
TRBJ2-1 TRBV7-2 once - TGTGCCAGCAGCTTGTTTTCTAGCTACAATGAGCAGTTCTTC CASSLFSSYNEQFF